These 4 T cell receptor beta chains were sequenced from one sample in a study of blood T cell repertoires in COVID-19. This table comes from immunoSEQ multiplex PCR, and its TCRdb copy is limited to in-frame clones, with some not included. The sample lists roughly 380,000 clones, around 91% seen once, with around 1.5% in the top ten. What was sequenced was peripheral blood. These receptors all come from a woman in her thirties or forties with COVID-19, enrolled during active disease.

This chain links TRBV6-2 or TRBV6-3 with TRBJ1-1; D ambiguous. V shed 2 bases and J shed 3 bases, with 16 bases lying between them. CDR1 MNHEY and CDR2 SVGEGT come from the germline V gene. The CDR3 consists of 16 residues. CDR3 nucleotides: TGTGCCAGCAGTTACAATAGCCTACTAGCGGACACTGAAGCTTTCTTT. Protein: CASSYNSLLADTEAFF.

A single count supports this clone. The CDR3 reads CASSFGDRENYGYTF. The DNA for the CDR3 is TGTGCCAGTAGTTTTGGGGACAGGGAGAACTATGGCTACACCTTC. The chain is built from TRBV19 and TRBJ1-2; the match to TRBD1 covers 9 bases. This CDR3 comprises 15 residues. Germline V gives CDR1 LNHDA, CDR2 SQIVND (reference sequence). The V and J ends lost 5 bases and 2 bases, in that order; junction bases with no gene match: 6.

The CDR3 nucleotides read TGCGCCAGCACCGCTAGGTATGGGGGGGACACTGAAGCTTTCTTT. It is translated as CASTARYGGDTEAFF. V is TRBV4-1 and J is TRBJ1-1; TRBD1 might be the D (5 bases). V dropped 7 bases and J dropped 3 bases, with 18 bases sitting between them. Per the germline V gene, CDR1 is MGHRA and CDR2 is YSYEKL. The CDR3 has 15 residues.

CDR3 protein: CASSLYGQGVGQPQHF. The CDR3 nucleotides read TGTGCCAGCAGTTTATATGGGCAGGGGGTCGGGCAGCCCCAGCATTTT. The chain joins TRBV27 to TRBJ1-5; 7 nucleotides align to TRBD1. Looked up from germline, CDR1 is MNHEY and CDR2 is SMNVEV (reference sequence). Trimming removed 1 base from V and 7 bases from J; junction bases left unmatched: 10. CDR3 length: 16 residues.